The present T cell receptor (beta chain) was sequenced within a study of T cell repertoires in cytomegalovirus infection. Regarding the study as a whole: CMV-specific TCR beta clonotypes restricted by HLA-C were the ones dominating the ex vivo response.

This clonotype turned up a few times. The antigen remains unidentified. TCRdb reanalysed the reads using MiXCR and keeps one entry per CDR3 protein. The top ten hold about 10% of the sample, which has about 260,000 distinct CDR3 sequences, around 13% seen once. This CDR3 has 13 residues. CDR1 and CDR2 from the germline V gene are SQVTM and ANQGSEA. The V and J ends lost 5 bases and 3 bases, in that order; junction bases with no gene match: 4. The TCR was taken from a human donor in good health (CMV status not recorded). Some clones in this sample may be carry-over from other donors' samples. V is TRBV29-1 and J is TRBJ2-7; the match to TRBD1 covers 10 bases. The sequenced sample consisted of PBMCs. The CDR3 bases are TGCAGCGTTCTTGGGACAGGGGACTACGAGCAGTACTTC. This codes for CSVLGTGDYEQYF.